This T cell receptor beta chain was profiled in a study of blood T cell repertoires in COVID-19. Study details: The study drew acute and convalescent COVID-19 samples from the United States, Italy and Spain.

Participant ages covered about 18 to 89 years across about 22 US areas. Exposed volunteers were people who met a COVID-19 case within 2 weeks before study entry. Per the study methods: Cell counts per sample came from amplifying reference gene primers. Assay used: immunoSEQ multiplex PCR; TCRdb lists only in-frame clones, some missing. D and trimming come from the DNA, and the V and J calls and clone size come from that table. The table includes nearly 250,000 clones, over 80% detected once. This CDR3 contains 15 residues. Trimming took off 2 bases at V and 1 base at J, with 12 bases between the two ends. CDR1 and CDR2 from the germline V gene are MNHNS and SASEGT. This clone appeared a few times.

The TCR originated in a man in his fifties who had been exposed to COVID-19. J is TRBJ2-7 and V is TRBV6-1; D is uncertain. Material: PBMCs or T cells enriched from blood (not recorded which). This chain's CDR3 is CASSEYRVRSYEQYF. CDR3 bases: TGTGCCAGCAGTGAATATCGGGTGAGATCCTACGAGCAGTACTTC.